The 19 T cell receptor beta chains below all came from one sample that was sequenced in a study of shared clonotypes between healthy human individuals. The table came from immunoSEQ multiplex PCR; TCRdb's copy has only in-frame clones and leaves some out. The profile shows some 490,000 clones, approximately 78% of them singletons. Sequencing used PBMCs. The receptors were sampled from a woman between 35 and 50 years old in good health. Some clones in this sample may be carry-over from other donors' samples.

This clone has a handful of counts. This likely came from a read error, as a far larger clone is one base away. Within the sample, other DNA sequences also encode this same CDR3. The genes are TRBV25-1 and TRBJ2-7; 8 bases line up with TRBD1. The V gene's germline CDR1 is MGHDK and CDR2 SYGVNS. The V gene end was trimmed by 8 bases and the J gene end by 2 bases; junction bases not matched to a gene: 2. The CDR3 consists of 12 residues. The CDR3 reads CASGTGTYEQYF. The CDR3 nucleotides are TGTGCCAGCGGGACAGGTACCTACGAGCAGTACTTC.

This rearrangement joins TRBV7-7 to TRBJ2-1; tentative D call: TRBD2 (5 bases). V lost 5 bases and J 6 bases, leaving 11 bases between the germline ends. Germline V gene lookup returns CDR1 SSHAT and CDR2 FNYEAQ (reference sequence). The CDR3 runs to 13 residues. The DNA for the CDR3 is TGTGCCAGCAGCCTACGGACTGGCAATGAGCAGTTCTTC. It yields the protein CASSLRTGNEQFF.

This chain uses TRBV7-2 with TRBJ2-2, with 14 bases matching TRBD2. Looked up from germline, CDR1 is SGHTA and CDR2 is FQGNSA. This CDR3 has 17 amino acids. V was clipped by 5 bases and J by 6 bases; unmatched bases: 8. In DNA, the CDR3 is TGTGCCAGCAGCCAGATCGGGACTAGCGGGAGCTCCGGGGAGCTGTTTTTT. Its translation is CASSQIGTSGSSGELFF.

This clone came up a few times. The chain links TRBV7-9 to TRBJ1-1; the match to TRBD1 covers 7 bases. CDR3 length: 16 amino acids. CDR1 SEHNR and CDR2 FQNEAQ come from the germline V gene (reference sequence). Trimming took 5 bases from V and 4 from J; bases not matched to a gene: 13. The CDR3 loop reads CASSPDRVAGGTEAFF. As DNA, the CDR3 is TGTGCCAGCAGCCCCGACAGGGTGGCGGGGGGCACTGAAGCTTTCTTT.

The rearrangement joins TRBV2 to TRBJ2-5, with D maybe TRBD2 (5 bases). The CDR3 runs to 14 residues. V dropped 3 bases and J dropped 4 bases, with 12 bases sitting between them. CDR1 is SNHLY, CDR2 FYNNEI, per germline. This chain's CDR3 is CASSDGLAGETQYF. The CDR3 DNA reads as TGTGCCAGCAGTGATGGTCTAGCCGGAGAGACCCAGTACTTC. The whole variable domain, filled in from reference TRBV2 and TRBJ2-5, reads EPEVTQTPSHQVTQMGQEVILRCVPISNHLYFYWYRQILGQKVEFLVSFYNNEISEKSEIFDDQFSVERPDGSNFTLKIRSTKLEDSAMYFCASSDGLAGETQYFGPGTRLLVL.

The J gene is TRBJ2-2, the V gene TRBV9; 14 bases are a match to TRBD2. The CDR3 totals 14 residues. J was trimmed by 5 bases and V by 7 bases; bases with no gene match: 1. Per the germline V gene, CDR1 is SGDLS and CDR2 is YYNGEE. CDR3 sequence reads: CASGLAGGTGELFF. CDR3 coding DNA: TGTGCCAGCGGACTAGCGGGAGGTACCGGGGAGCTGTTTTTT.

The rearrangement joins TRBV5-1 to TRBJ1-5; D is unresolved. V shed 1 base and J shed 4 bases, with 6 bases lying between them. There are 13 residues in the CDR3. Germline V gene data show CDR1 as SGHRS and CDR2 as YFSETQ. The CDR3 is CASSLYQNQPQHF. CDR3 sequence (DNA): TGCGCCAGCAGCTTGTACCAGAATCAGCCCCAGCATTTT.

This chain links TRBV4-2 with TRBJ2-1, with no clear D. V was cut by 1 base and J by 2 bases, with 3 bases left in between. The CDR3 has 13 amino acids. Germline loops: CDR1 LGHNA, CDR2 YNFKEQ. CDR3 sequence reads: CASSQGAYNEQFF. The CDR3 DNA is TGTGCCAGCAGCCAAGGGGCCTACAATGAGCAGTTCTTC.

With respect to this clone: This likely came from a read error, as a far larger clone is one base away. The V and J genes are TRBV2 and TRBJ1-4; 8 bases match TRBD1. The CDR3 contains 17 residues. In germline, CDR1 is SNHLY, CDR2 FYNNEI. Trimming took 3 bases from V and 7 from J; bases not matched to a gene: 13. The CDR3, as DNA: TGTGCCAGCAGTGACGTGGCAGGGGGCATAGTGGGTGAAAAACTGTTTTTT. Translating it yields CASSDVAGGIVGEKLFF.

The chain's CDR3 is CAWSGGGSNQPQHF. For the CDR3, the DNA is TGTGCCTGGAGCGGGGGCGGAAGCAATCAGCCCCAGCATTTT. This rearrangement joins TRBV30 to TRBJ1-5; D is perhaps TRBD1 (6 bases). The CDR3 has 14 residues. Germline CDR1 GTSNPN, CDR2 SVGIG (reference sequence). V dropped 3 bases and J dropped 1 base, with 10 bases sitting between them.

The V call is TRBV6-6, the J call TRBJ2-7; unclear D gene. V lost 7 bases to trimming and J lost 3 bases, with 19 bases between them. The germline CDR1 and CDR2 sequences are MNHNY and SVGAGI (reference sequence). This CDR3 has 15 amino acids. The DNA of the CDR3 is TGTGCCAGCACCCCTCCTTCCGGGTCACTCTACGAGCAGTACTTC. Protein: CASTPPSGSLYEQYF.

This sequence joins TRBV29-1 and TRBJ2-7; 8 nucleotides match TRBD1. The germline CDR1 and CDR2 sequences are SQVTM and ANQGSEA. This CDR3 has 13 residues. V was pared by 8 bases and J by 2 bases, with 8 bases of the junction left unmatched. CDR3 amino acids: CSHSTGVAYEQYF. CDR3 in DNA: TGCAGCCACTCGACAGGGGTGGCCTACGAGCAGTACTTC.

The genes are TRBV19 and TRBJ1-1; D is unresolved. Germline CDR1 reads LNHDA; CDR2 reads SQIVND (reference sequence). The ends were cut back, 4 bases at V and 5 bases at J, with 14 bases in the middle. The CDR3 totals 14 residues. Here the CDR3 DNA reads TGTGCCAGTAGTAGAGACACCCCTGGGACTGAAGCTTTCTTT. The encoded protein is CASSRDTPGTEAFF. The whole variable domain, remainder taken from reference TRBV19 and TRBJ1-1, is DGGITQSPKYLFRKEGQNVTLSCEQNLNHDAMYWYRQDPGQGLRLIYYSQIVNDFQKGDIAEGYSVSREKKESFPLTVTSAQKNPTAFYLCASSRDTPGTEAFFGQGTRLTVV.

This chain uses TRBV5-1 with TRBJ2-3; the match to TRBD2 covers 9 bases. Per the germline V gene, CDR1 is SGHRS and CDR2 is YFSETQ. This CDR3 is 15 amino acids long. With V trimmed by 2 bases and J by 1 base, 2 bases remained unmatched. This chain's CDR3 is CASSLVAGGTDTQYF. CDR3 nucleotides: TGCGCCAGCAGCTTAGTAGCGGGAGGCACAGATACGCAGTATTTT.

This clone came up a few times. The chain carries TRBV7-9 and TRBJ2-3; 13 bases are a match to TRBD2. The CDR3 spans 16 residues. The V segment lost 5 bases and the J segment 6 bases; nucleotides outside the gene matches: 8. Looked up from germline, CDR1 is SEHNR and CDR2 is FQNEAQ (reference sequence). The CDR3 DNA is TGTGCCAGCAGCCCCGGGACTAGCGGGATAGGGGATACGCAGTATTTT. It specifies CASSPGTSGIGDTQYF.

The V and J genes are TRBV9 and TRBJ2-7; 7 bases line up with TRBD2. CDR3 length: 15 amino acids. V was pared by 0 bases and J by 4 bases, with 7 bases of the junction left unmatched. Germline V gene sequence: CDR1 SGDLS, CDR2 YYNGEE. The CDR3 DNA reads TGTGCCAGCAGCGTAGGTCCAGCGGGAATATACGAGCAGTACTTC. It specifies CASSVGPAGIYEQYF.

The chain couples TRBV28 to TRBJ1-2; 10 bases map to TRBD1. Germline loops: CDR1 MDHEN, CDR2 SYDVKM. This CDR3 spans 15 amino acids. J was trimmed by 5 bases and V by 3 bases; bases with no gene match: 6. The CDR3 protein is CASSLGQGTGYGYTF. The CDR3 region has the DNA TGTGCCAGCAGTTTGGGACAGGGGACTGGGTATGGCTACACCTTC.

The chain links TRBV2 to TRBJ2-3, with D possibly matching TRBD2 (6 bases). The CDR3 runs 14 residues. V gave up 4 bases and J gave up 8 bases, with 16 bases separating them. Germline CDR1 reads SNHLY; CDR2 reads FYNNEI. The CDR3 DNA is TGTGCCAGCAGTGTGAGACTAGGGTTTAGTACGCAGTATTTT. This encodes CASSVRLGFSTQYF.

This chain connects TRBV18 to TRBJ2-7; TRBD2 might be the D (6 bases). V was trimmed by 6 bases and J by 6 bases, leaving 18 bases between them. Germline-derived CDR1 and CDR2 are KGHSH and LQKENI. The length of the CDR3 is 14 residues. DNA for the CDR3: TGTGCCAGCTCCCCGACGGCGGCGGGGTCCGAGCAGTACTTC. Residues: CASSPTAAGSEQYF.